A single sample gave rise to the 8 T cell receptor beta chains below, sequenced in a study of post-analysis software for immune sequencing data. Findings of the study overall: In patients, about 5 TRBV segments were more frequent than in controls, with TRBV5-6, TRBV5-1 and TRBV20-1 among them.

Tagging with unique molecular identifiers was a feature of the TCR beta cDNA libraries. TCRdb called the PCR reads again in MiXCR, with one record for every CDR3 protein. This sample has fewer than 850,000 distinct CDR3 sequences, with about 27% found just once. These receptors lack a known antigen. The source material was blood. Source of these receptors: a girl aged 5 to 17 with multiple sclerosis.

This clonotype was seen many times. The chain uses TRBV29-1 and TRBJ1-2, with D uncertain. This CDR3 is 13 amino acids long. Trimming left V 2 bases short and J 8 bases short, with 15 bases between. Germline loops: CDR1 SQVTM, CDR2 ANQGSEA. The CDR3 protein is CSVESAQAAGYTF. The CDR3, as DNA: TGCAGCGTTGAATCTGCTCAGGCTGCGGGCTACACCTTC.

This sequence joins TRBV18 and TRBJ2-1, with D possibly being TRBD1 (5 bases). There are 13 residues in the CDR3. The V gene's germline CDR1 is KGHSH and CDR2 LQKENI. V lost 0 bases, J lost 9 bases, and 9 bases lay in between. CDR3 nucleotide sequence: TGTGCCAGCTCACCACCCACAGGTGGTGAGCAGTTCTTC. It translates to CASSPPTGGEQFF.

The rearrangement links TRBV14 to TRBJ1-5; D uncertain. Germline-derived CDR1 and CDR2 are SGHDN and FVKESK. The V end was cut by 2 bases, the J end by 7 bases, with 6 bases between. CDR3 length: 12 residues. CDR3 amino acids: CASSQFGQPQHF. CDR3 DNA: TGTGCCAGCAGCCAATTCGGACAGCCCCAGCATTTT. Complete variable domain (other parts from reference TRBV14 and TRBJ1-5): EAGVTQFPSHSVIEKGQTVTLRCDPISGHDNLYWYRRVMGKEIKFLLHFVKESKQDESGMPNNRFLAERTGGTYSTLKVQPAELEDSGVYFCASSQFGQPQHFGDGTRLSIL.

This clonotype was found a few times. CDR3 region: CASSRGETADTQYF. DNA for the CDR3: TGTGCCAGCAGTAGGGGAGAGACGGCGGATACGCAGTATTTT. The V and J genes are TRBV6-5 and TRBJ2-3; tentatively, D is TRBD1 or TRBD2 (5 bases each). The CDR3 has 14 amino acids. Trimming stripped 5 bases from V and 6 bases from J, with 15 bases between. Germline V gene lookup returns CDR1 MNHEY and CDR2 SVGAGI.

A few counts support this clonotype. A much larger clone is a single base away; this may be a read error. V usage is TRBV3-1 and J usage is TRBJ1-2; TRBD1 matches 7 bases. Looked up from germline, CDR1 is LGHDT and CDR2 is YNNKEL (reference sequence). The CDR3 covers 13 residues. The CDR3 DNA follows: TGTGCCAGCAGCCCCGGGACAGCCTATGACTACACCTTC. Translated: CASSPGTAYDYTF.

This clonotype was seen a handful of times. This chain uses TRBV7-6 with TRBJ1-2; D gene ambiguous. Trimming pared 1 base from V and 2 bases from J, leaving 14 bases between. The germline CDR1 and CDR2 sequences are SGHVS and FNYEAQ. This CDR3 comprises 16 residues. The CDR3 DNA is TGTGCCAGCAGCTTAGGTGGCGTAGGTGCGAACTATGGCTACACCTTC. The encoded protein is CASSLGGVGANYGYTF.

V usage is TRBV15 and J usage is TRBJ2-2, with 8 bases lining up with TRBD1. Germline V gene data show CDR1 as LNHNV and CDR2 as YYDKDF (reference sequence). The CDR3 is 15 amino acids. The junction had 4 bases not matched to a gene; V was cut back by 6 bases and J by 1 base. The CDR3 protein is CATSETGENTGELFF. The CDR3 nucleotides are TGTGCCACCAGTGAGACAGGGGAGAACACCGGGGAGCTGTTTTTT.

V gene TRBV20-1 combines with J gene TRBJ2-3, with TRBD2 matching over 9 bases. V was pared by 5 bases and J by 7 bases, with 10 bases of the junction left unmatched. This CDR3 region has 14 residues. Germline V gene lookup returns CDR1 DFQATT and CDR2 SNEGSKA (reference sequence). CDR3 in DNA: TGCAGTGCTCCGACCGTAGCGGGGGATCATACGCAGTATTTT. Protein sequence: CSAPTVAGDHTQYF.